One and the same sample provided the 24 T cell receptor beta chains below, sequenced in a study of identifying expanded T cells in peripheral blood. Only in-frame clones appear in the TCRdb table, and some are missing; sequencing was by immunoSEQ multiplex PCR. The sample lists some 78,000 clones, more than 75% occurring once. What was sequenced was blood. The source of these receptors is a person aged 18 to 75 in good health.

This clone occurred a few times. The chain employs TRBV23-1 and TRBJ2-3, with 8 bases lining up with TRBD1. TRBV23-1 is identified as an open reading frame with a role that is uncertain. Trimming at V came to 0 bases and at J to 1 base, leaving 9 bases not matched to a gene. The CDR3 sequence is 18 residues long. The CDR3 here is CASSQSVQGAVRTDTQYF. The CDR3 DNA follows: TGCGCCAGCAGTCAATCGGTTCAGGGGGCAGTTCGCACAGATACGCAGTATTTT.

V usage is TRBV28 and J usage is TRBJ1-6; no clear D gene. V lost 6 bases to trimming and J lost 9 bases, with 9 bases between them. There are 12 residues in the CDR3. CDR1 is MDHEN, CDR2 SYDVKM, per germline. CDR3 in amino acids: CASSRLVSPLHF. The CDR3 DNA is TGTGCCAGCAGCCGCTTGGTTTCACCCCTCCACTTT.

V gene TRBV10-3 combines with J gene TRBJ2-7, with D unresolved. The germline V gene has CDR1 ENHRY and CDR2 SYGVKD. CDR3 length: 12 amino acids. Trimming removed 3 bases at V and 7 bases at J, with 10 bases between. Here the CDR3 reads CAISDPLVEQYF. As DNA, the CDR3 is TGTGCCATCAGTGACCCCCTCGTGGAGCAGTACTTC.

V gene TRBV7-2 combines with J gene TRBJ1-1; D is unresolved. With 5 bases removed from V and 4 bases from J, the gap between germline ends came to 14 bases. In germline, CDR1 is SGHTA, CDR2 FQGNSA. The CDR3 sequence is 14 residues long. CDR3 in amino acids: CASSTPGGITEAFF. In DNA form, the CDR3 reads TGTGCCAGCAGCACCCCAGGAGGGATCACTGAAGCTTTCTTT.

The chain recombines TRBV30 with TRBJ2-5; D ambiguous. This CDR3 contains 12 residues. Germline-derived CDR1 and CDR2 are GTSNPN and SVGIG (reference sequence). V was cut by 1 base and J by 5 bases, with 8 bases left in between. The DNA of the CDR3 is TGTGCCTGGAGTGACGGACGGGAGACCCAGTACTTC. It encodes CAWSDGRETQYF.

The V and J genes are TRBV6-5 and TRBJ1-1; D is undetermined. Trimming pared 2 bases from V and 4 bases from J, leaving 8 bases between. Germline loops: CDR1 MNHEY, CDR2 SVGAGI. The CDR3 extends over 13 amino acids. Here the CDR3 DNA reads TGTGCCAGCAGTTACGGTGGTTCCACTGAAGCTTTCTTT. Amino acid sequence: CASSYGGSTEAFF.

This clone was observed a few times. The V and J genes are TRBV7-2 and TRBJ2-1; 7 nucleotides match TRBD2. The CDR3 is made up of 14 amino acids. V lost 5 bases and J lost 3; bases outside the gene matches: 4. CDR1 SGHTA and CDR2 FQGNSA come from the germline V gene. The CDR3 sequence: CASSPWTSYNEQFF. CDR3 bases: TGTGCCAGCAGCCCCTGGACTAGCTACAATGAGCAGTTCTTC. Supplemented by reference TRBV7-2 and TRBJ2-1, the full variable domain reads GAGVSQSPSNKVTEKGKDVELRCDPISGHTALYWYRQSLGQGLEFLIYFQGNSAPDKSGLPSDRFSAERTGGSVSTLTIQRTQQEDSAVYLCASSPWTSYNEQFFGPGTRLTVL.

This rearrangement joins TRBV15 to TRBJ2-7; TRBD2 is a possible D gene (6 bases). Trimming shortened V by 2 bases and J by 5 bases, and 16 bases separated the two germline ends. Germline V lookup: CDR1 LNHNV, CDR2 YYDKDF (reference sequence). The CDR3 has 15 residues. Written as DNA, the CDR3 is TGTGCCACCAGCAGAAAAACTAGCCTCGGCGACGAGCAGTACTTC. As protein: CATSRKTSLGDEQYF.

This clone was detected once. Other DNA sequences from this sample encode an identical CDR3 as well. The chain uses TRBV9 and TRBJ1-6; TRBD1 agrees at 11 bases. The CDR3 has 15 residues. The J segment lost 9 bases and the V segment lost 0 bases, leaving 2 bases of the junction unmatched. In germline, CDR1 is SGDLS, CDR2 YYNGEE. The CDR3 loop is CASSVGTGGSSPLHF. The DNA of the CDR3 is TGTGCCAGCAGCGTAGGGACAGGGGGCAGTTCACCCCTCCACTTT. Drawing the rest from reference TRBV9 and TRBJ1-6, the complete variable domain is DSGVTQTPKHLITATGQRVTLRCSPRSGDLSVYWYQQSLDQGLQFLIQYYNGEERAKGNILERFSAQQFPDLHSELNLSSLELGDSALYFCASSVGTGGSSPLHFGNGTRLTVT.

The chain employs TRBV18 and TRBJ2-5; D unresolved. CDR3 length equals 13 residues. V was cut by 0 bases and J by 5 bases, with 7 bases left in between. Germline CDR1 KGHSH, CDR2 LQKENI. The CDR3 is CASSPPYGETQYF. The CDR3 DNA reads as TGTGCCAGCTCACCACCTTACGGGGAGACCCAGTACTTC.

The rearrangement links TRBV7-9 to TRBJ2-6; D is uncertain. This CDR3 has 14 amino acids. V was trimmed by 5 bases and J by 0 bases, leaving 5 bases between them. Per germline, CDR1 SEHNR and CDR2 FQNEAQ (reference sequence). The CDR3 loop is CASSPVSGANVLTF. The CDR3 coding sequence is TGTGCCAGCAGCCCGGTCTCTGGGGCCAACGTCCTGACTTTC.

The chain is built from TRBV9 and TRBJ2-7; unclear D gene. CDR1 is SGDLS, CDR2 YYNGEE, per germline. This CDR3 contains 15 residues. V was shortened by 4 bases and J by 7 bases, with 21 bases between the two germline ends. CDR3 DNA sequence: TGTGCCAGCAGCCCAAGCATGGGCATACGAGGAGAGCAGTACTTC. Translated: CASSPSMGIRGEQYF. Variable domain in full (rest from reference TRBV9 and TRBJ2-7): DSGVTQTPKHLITATGQRVTLRCSPRSGDLSVYWYQQSLDQGLQFLIQYYNGEERAKGNILERFSAQQFPDLHSELNLSSLELGDSALYFCASSPSMGIRGEQYFGPGTRLTVT.

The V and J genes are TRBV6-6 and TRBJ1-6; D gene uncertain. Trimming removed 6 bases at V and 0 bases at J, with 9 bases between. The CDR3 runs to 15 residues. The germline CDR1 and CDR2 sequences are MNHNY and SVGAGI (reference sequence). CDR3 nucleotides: TGTGCCAGCAGACCCTTAGCCTCCTATAATTCACCCCTCCACTTT. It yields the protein CASRPLASYNSPLHF.

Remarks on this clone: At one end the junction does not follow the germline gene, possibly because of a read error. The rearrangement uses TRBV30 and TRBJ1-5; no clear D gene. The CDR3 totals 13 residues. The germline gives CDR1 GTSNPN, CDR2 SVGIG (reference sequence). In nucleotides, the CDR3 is TGCGCAGGTGGAGGGCCGGGCAATCAGCCCCAGCATTTT. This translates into CAGGGPGNQPQHF.

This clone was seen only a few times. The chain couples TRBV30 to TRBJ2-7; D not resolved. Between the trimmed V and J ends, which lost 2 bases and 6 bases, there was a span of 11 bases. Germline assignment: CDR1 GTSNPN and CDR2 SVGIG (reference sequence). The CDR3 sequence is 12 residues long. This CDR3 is CAWSKSGLEQYF. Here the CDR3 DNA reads TGTGCCTGGAGTAAGTCCGGCCTCGAGCAGTACTTC.

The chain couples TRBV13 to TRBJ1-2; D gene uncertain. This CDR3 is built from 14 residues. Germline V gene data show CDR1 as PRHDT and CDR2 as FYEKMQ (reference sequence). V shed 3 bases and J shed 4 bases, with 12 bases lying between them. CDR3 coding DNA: TGTGCCAGCAGCTTTCCGGGGAATTCCTATGGCTACACCTTC. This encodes CASSFPGNSYGYTF.

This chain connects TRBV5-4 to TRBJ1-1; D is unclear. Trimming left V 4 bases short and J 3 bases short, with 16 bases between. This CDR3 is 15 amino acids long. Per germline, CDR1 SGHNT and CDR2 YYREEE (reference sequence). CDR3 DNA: TGTGCCAGCAGCCCACCCGGGTCTAGGTACACTGAAGCTTTCTTT. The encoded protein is CASSPPGSRYTEAFF. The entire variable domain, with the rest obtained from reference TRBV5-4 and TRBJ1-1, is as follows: ETGVTQSPTHLIKTRGQQVTLRCSSQSGHNTVSWYQQALGQGPQFIFQYYREEENGRGNFPPRFSGLQFPNYSSELNVNALELDDSALYLCASSPPGSRYTEAFFGQGTRLTVV.

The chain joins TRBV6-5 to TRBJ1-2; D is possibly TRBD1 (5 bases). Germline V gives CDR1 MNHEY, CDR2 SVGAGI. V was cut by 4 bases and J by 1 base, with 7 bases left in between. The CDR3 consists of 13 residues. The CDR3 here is CASSFDSNYGYTF. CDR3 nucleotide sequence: TGTGCCAGCAGTTTCGACAGTAACTATGGCTACACCTTC.

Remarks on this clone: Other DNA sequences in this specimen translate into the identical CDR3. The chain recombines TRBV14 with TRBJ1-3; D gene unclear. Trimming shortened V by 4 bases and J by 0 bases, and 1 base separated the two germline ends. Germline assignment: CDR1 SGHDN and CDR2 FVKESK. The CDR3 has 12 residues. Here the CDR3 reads CASSRSGNTIYF. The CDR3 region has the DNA TGTGCCAGCAGCCGCTCTGGAAACACCATATATTTT. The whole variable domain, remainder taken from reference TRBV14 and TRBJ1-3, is EAGVTQFPSHSVIEKGQTVTLRCDPISGHDNLYWYRRVMGKEIKFLLHFVKESKQDESGMPNNRFLAERTGGTYSTLKVQPAELEDSGVYFCASSRSGNTIYFGEGSWLTVV.

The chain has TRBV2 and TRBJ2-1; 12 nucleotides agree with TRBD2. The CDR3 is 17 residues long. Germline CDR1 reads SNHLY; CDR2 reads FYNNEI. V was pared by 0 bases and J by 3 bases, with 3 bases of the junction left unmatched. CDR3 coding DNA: TGTGCCAGCAGTGAAGCGCGACTAGCGGGAGTCTACAATGAGCAGTTCTTC. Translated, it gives CASSEARLAGVYNEQFF. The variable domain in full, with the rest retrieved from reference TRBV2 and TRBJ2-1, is EPEVTQTPSHQVTQMGQEVILRCVPISNHLYFYWYRQILGQKVEFLVSFYNNEISEKSEIFDDQFSVERPDGSNFTLKIRSTKLEDSAMYFCASSEARLAGVYNEQFFGPGTRLTVL.

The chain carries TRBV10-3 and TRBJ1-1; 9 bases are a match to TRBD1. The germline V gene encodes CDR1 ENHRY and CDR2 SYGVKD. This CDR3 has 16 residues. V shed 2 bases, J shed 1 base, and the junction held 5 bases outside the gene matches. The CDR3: CAISERGQGRNTEAFF. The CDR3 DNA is TGTGCCATCAGTGAGCGAGGACAGGGGAGGAACACTGAAGCTTTCTTT.

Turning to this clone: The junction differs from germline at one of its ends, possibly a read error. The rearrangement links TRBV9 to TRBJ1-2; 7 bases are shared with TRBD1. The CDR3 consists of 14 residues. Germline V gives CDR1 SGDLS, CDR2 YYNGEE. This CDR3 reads CASSVVPTQGGPIF. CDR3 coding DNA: TGTGCCAGCAGCGTAGTCCCAACCCAGGGGGGGCCCATCTTC.

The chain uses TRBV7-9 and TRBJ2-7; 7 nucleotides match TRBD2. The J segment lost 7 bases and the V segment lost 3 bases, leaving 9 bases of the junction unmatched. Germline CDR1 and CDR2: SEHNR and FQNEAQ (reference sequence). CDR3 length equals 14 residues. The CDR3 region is CASSFVGGRGEQYF. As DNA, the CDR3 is TGTGCCAGCAGCTTTGTCGGGGGGAGAGGTGAGCAGTACTTC.

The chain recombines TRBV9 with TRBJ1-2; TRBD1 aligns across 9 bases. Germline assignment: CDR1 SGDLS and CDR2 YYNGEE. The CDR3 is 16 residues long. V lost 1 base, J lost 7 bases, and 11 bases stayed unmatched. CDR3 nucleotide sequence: TGTGCCAGCAGCGTAACCCCCGGGACAGGGTACAGTGGCTACACCTTC. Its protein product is CASSVTPGTGYSGYTF.